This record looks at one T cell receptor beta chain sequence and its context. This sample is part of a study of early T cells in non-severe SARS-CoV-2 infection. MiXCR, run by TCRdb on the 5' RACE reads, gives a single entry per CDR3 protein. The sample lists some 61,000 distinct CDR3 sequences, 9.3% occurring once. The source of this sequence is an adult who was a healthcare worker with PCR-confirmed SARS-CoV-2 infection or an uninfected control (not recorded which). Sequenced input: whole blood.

The CDR3 DNA reads as TGTGCCAGCAGCGCGCAGCCTAATTCACCCCTCCACTTT. It encodes CASSAQPNSPLHF. This chain connects TRBV7-3 to TRBJ1-6, with D unclear. V dropped 5 bases and J dropped 6 bases, with 8 bases sitting between them. The CDR3 sequence is 13 residues long. Germline loops: CDR1 SGHTA, CDR2 FQGTGA.